These 14 T cell receptor beta chains came from one sample sequenced in a study of shared clonotypes between healthy human individuals. Libraries were prepared by immunoSEQ multiplex PCR; TCRdb keeps only in-frame clonotypes and omits some of them. The table records more than 500,000 clones, roughly 95% of them present only once. The sample was naive CD4+ T cells sorted from blood. Regarding subset: CD45RA+ positively selected. The receptor set was obtained from a woman between 25 and 40 years old in good health.

J is TRBJ2-1 and V is TRBV28; D possibly corresponds to TRBD2 (6 bases). This CDR3 has 16 amino acids. The ends were cut back, 4 bases at V and 6 bases at J, with 19 bases in the middle. Germline CDR1 is MDHEN and CDR2 is SYDVKM. CDR3 nucleotide sequence: TGTGCCAGCAGTTCCCCGGCGGGAAGCCCCGTCAATGAGCAGTTCTTC. It translates to CASSSPAGSPVNEQFF.

This chain links TRBV7-9 with TRBJ2-5; no clear D. This CDR3 spans 17 amino acids. The V gene's germline CDR1 is SEHNR and CDR2 FQNEAQ (reference sequence). Trimming removed 5 bases at V and 2 bases at J, with 21 bases between. CDR3 sequence (DNA): TGTGCCAGCAGCCGAATCGGTCACCCGGTAGATCAAGAGACCCAGTACTTC. Translation: CASSRIGHPVDQETQYF.

There are a few counts of this clone. The chain combines TRBV4-1 with TRBJ1-5; 8 positions agree with TRBD1. CDR1 is MGHRA, CDR2 YSYEKL, per germline. J gave up 6 bases and V 4 bases, and 5 bases lay outside the gene matches. The CDR3 has 14 amino acids. This chain's CDR3 is CASSPRTGSQPQHF. The DNA of the CDR3 is TGCGCCAGCAGCCCCCGGACAGGGTCTCAGCCCCAGCATTTT.

The CDR3 DNA follows: TGTGCCAGCAGTTTGACAGCAGTCTCCTACGAGCAGTACTTC. This codes for CASSLTAVSYEQYF. The gene calls are TRBV28 and TRBJ2-7; possibly TRBD1 for D (5 bases). Germline V gives CDR1 MDHEN, CDR2 SYDVKM. The CDR3 covers 14 residues. V lost 3 bases and J lost 0, with 9 bases in between. Full variable domain (rest looked up from reference TRBV28 and TRBJ2-7): DVKVTQSSRYLVKRTGEKVFLECVQDMDHENMFWYRQDPGLGLRLIYFSYDVKMKEKGDIPEGYSVSREKKERFSLILESASTNQTSMYLCASSLTAVSYEQYFGPGTRLTVT.

The chain uses TRBV7-9 and TRBJ1-1, with no clear D. The germline V gene has CDR1 SEHNR and CDR2 FQNEAQ (reference sequence). Deletions cut 3 bases from V and 10 bases from J, with 12 bases between. This CDR3 spans 12 amino acids. The CDR3 DNA reads as TGTGCCAGCAGCTTCGGGCGGGAGGGAGCTTTCTTT. This translates into CASSFGREGAFF.

J is TRBJ2-7 and V is TRBV27; 7 bases line up with TRBD1. V lost 3 bases, J lost 5 bases, and 1 base stayed unmatched. Germline V gene lookup returns CDR1 MNHEY and CDR2 SMNVEV (reference sequence). CDR3 length equals 12 residues. The CDR3 coding sequence is TGTGCCAGCAGTTTGACAGGGAACGAGCAGTACTTC. This translates into CASSLTGNEQYF.

The V call is TRBV11-2, the J call TRBJ1-1, with 7 nucleotides matching TRBD1. This CDR3 has 15 residues. In germline, CDR1 is SGHAT, CDR2 FQNNGV. Trimming took 6 bases from V and 12 from J; bases not matched to a gene: 19. DNA of the CDR3: TGTGCCAGCAGAGATCCCGGGCGACAGGGTACTCGGTCTTTCTTT. This sequence encodes CASRDPGRQGTRSFF.

The rearrangement uses TRBV4-2 and TRBJ2-7; D tentatively fits TRBD1 or TRBD2 (5 bases each). Per germline, CDR1 LGHNA and CDR2 YNFKEQ. V was clipped by 1 base and J by 2 bases, with 15 bases between them. The CDR3 totals 16 residues. DNA for the CDR3: TGTGCCAGCAGCCAAGGAGGGACGGGGTTCCCCTACGAGCAGTACTTC. This translates into CASSQGGTGFPYEQYF.

The V call is TRBV7-3, the J call TRBJ2-1; 13 bases map to TRBD2. The CDR3 length is 17 residues. V shed 6 bases, J shed 6 bases, and the junction held 11 bases outside the gene matches. Germline lookup yields CDR1 SGHTA and CDR2 FQGTGA. The CDR3 DNA is TGTGCCAGCAGTCGTAATCCACTAGCGGGAGGGAGCAATGAGCAGTTCTTC. Translated: CASSRNPLAGGSNEQFF. The full variable domain, its missing parts supplied by reference TRBV7-3 and TRBJ2-1, is GAGVSQTPSNKVTEKGKYVELRCDPISGHTALYWYRQSLGQGPEFLIYFQGTGAADDSGLPNDRFFAVRPEGSVSTLKIQRTERGDSAVYLCASSRNPLAGGSNEQFFGPGTRLTVL.

The CDR3 sequence is CASSLKGQGRNEQFF. DNA of the CDR3: TGTGCCAGCAGCTTAAAGGGACAGGGACGCAATGAGCAGTTCTTC. The chain combines TRBV7-3 with TRBJ2-1, with 9 positions matching TRBD1. CDR3 length: 15 amino acids. CDR1 is SGHTA and CDR2 is FQGTGA in the germline V gene. After removal of 1 base from V and 6 bases from J, the junction contained 4 bases not matched to a gene.

The chain is built from TRBV5-1 and TRBJ2-1; 9 nucleotides align to TRBD2. This CDR3 comprises 14 residues. CDR1 SGHRS and CDR2 YFSETQ come from the germline V gene. V trimming: 7 bases; J trimming: 8 bases; junction bases outside the gene matches: 10. The CDR3 DNA follows: TGCGCCAGCGCAAGGACTAGCGCGAGCGATGAGCAGTTCTTC. Translating gives CASARTSASDEQFF.

This chain's CDR3 is CASSYSEGNEQFF. The CDR3 coding sequence is TGTGCCAGCAGTTACTCGGAAGGTAATGAGCAGTTCTTC. The chain couples TRBV6-6 to TRBJ2-1; no reliable D call. The V gene's germline CDR1 is MNHNY and CDR2 SVGAGI (reference sequence). V shed 0 bases and J shed 7 bases, with 7 bases lying between them. The CDR3 length is 13 residues.

The V call is TRBV5-1, the J call TRBJ2-3; no firm D call. The CDR3 length is 17 residues. V lost 7 bases to trimming and J lost 3 bases, with 24 bases between them. Germline CDR1 is SGHRS and CDR2 is YFSETQ. The CDR3 DNA reads as TGCGCCAGCTCAACAGAGGAATATTTGAAGACAACAGATACGCAGTATTTT. This gives the protein CASSTEEYLKTTDTQYF.

This sequence joins TRBV19 and TRBJ1-5; D possibly corresponds to TRBD1 (6 bases). CDR3 size: 12 residues. Trimming left V 8 bases short and J 5 bases short, with 10 bases between. Germline assignment: CDR1 LNHDA and CDR2 SQIVND (reference sequence). In DNA, the CDR3 is TGTGCCAGTTCTACAGGGTATCAGCCCCAGCATTTT. Translation: CASSTGYQPQHF. Full variable domain (outside the CDR3, taken from reference TRBV19 and TRBJ1-5): DGGITQSPKYLFRKEGQNVTLSCEQNLNHDAMYWYRQDPGQGLRLIYYSQIVNDFQKGDIAEGYSVSREKKESFPLTVTSAQKNPTAFYLCASSTGYQPQHFGDGTRLSIL.